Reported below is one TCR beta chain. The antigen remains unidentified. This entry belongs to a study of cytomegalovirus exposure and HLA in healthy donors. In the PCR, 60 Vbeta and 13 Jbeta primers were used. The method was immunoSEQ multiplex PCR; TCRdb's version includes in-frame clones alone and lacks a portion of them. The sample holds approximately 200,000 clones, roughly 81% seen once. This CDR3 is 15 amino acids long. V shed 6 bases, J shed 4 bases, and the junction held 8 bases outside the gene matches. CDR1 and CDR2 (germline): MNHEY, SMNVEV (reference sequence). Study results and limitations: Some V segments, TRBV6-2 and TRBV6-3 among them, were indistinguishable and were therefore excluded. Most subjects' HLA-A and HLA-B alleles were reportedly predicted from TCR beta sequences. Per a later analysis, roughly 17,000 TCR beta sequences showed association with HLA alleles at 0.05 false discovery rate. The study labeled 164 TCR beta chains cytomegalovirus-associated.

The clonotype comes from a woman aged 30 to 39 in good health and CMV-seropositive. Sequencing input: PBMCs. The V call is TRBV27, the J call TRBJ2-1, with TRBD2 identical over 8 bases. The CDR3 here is CASSLTSGPYNEQFF. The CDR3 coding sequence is TGTGCCAGCAGCCTCACTAGCGGTCCTTACAATGAGCAGTTCTTC.